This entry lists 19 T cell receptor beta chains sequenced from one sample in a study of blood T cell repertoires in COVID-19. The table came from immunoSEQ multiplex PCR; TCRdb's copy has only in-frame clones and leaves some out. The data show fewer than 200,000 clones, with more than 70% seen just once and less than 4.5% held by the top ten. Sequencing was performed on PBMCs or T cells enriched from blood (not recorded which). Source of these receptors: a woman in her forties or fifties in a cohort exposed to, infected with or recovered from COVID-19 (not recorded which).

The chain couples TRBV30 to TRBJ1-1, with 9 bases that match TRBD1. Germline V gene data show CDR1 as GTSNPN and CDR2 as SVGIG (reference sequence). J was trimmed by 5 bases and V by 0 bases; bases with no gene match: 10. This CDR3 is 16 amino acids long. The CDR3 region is CAWSVSLTGGKTEAFF. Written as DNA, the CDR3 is TGTGCCTGGAGTGTATCTTTGACAGGGGGGAAGACTGAAGCTTTCTTT.

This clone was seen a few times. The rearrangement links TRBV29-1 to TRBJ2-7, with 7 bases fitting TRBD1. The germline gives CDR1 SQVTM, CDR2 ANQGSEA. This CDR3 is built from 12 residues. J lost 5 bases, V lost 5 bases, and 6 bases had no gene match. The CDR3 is CSVSTGDHEQYF. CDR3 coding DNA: TGCAGCGTTTCTACAGGGGACCACGAGCAGTACTTC.

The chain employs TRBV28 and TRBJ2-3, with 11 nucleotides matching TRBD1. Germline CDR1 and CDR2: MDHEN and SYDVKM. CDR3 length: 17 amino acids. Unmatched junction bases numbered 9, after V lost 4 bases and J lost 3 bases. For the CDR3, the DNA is TGTGCCAGCAGTTCTCCGGGCGGGACAGGGGGAACAGATACGCAGTATTTT. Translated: CASSSPGGTGGTDTQYF.

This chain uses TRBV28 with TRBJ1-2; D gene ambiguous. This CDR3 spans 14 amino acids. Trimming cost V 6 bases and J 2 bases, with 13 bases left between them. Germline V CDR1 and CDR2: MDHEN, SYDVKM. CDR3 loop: CASSPGSLNYGYTF. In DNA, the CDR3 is TGTGCCAGCAGCCCCGGTTCCTTAAACTATGGCTACACCTTC.

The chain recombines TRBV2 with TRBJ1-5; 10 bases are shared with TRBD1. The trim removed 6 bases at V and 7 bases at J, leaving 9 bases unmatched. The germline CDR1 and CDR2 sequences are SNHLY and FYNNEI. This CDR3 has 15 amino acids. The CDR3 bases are TGTGCCAGCAGGGGACCGGGACAGGGGAGCCAGCCCCAGCATTTT. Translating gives CASRGPGQGSQPQHF.

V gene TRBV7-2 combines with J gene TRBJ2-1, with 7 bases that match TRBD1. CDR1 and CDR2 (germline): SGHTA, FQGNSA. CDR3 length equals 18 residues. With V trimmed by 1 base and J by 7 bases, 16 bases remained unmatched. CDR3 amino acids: CASSLVGTGTVLRNEQFF. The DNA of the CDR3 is TGTGCCAGCAGCTTAGTGGGAACCGGGACAGTGCTTAGGAATGAGCAGTTCTTC.

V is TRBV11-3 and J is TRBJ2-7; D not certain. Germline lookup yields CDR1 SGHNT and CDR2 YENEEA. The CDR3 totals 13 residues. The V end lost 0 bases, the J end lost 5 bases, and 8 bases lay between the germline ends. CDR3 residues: CASSLEFQNEQYF. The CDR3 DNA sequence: TGTGCCAGCAGCTTAGAATTTCAGAACGAGCAGTACTTC.

As DNA, the CDR3 is TGTGCCAGCAGCGGACAGACGGGTGAAAAACTGTTTTTT. It is translated as CASSGQTGEKLFF. The chain combines TRBV9 with TRBJ1-4, with D possibly being TRBD1 (5 bases). The CDR3 extends over 13 amino acids. The V end lost 3 bases, the J end lost 7 bases, and 10 bases lay between the germline ends. Germline assignment: CDR1 SGDLS and CDR2 YYNGEE.

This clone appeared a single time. CDR3 DNA sequence: TGTGCCAGCACCAGCGAGTCTGGAAACACCATATATTTT. It encodes CASTSESGNTIYF. The V call is TRBV2, the J call TRBJ1-3; no clear D. This CDR3 spans 13 amino acids. The V and J ends lost 7 bases and 1 base respectively, with 8 bases between them. CDR1 SNHLY and CDR2 FYNNEI come from the germline V gene.

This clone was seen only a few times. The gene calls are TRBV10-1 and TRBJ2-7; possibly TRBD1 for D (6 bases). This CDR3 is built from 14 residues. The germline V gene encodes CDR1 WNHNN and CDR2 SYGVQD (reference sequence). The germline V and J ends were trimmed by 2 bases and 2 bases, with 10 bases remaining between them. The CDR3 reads CASSEAGDPYEQYF. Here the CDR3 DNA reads TGCGCCAGCAGTGAGGCAGGGGATCCCTACGAGCAGTACTTC.

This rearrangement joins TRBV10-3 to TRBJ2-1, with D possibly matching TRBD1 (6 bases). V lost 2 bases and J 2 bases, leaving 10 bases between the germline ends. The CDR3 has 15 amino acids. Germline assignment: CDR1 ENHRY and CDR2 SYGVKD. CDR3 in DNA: TGTGCCATCAGTGAGAGGACAGAGCCCTACAATGAGCAGTTCTTC. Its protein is CAISERTEPYNEQFF.

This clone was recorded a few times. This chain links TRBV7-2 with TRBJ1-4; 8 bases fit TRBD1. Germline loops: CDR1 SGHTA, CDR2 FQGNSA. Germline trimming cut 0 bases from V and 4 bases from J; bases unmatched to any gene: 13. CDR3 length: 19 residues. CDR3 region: CASSLAKGSRQGRNEKLFF. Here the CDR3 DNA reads TGTGCCAGCAGCTTAGCTAAGGGTAGTCGACAGGGGCGTAATGAAAAACTGTTTTTT.

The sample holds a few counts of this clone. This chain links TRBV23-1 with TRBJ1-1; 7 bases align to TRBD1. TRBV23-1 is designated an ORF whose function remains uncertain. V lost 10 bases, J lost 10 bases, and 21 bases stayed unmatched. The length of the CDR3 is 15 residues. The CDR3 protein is CAIPGTDYLPIGAFF. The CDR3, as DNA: TGCGCCATCCCCGGGACAGATTACTTACCTATTGGAGCTTTCTTT.

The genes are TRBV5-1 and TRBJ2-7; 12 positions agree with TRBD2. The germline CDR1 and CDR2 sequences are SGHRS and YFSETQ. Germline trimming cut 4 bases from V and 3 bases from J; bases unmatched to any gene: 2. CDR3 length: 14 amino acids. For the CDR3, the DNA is TGCGCCAGCAGCGCGACTAGCGGGAGCTACGAGCAGTACTTC. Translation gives CASSATSGSYEQYF.

The CDR3 DNA sequence: TGTGCCACCAGTGCCCCCGGGACAGGGGTCACCGGGGAGCTGTTTTTT. This sequence encodes CATSAPGTGVTGELFF. The gene calls are TRBV24-1 and TRBJ2-2; 10 positions match TRBD1. The length of the CDR3 is 16 residues. Germline values: CDR1 KGHDR, CDR2 SFDVKD. The J segment lost 4 bases and the V segment lost 5 bases, leaving 6 bases of the junction unmatched.

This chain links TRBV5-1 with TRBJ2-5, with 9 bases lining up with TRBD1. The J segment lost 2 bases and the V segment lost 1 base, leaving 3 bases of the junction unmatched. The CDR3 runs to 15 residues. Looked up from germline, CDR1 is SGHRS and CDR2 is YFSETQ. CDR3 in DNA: TGCGCCAGCAGCTTGACCGGGACAGGGCAAGAGACCCAGTACTTC. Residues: CASSLTGTGQETQYF.

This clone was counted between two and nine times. The CDR3 loop is CASSFRDSLREQYF. The CDR3 DNA reads TGCGCCAGCAGCTTCCGGGACTCCCTCCGGGAGCAGTACTTC. The J gene is TRBJ2-7, the V gene TRBV5-1; TRBD2 might be the D (6 bases). Per the germline V gene, CDR1 is SGHRS and CDR2 is YFSETQ. This CDR3 contains 14 residues. V shed 2 bases and J shed 7 bases, with 16 bases lying between them.

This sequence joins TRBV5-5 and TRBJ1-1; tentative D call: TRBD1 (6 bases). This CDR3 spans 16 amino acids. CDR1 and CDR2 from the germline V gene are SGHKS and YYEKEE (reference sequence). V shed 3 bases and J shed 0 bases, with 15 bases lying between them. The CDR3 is CASSWSTGSMNTEAFF. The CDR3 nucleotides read TGTGCCAGCAGCTGGTCGACAGGATCAATGAACACTGAAGCTTTCTTT.

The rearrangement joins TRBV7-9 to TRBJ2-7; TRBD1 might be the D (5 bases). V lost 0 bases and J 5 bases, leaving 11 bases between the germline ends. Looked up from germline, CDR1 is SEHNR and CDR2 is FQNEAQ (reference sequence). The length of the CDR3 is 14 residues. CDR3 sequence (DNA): TGTGCCAGCAGCTTAGCCATGGACACCAACGAGCAGTACTTC. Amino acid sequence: CASSLAMDTNEQYF.